The 5 T cell receptor beta chains below were found in one sample sequenced in a study of blood T cell repertoires in COVID-19. Using immunoSEQ multiplex PCR, the repertoire was profiled, and TCRdb retains in-frame clones only, with some absent. The sample lists about 170,000 clones; around 81% were seen once. Sequenced: peripheral blood. The receptor set was obtained from a human donor with acute or convalescent COVID-19. The donor label of this sample is uncertain.

The chain employs TRBV6-1 and TRBJ1-5; 8 positions agree with TRBD1. Germline-derived CDR1 and CDR2 are MNHNS and SASEGT. The J segment lost 7 bases and the V segment lost 3 bases, leaving 8 bases of the junction unmatched. The CDR3 consists of 15 residues. CDR3 sequence (DNA): TGTGCCAGCAGTGAGGCAGGGGGCGTTAGGCAGCCCCAGCATTTT. Its translation is CASSEAGGVRQPQHF.

The chain joins TRBV6-5 to TRBJ2-7, with TRBD2 matching 11 bases. Germline lookup yields CDR1 MNHEY and CDR2 SVGAGI. The CDR3 is 15 amino acids. Trimming at V came to 5 bases and at J to 4 bases, leaving 7 bases not matched to a gene. The chain's CDR3 is CASSREGLAEYEQYF. Here the CDR3 DNA reads TGTGCCAGCAGTCGCGAGGGACTAGCGGAATACGAGCAGTACTTC.

CDR3 sequence reads: CASSQGDRDGTEAFF. CDR3 nucleotide sequence: TGCGCCAGCAGCCAAGGGGACAGGGATGGGACTGAAGCTTTCTTT. The rearrangement links TRBV4-1 to TRBJ1-1; 9 nucleotides agree with TRBD1. J was trimmed by 5 bases and V by 1 base; bases with no gene match: 5. The CDR3 is 15 amino acids. Germline V gene sequence: CDR1 MGHRA, CDR2 YSYEKL.

This clone was picked up a small number of times. The chain couples TRBV7-9 to TRBJ2-1; no definite D call. Germline V gives CDR1 SEHNR, CDR2 FQNEAQ (reference sequence). The V end was cut by 6 bases, the J end by 0 bases, with 12 bases between. The length of the CDR3 is 15 residues. The CDR3 protein is CASRLPPSSYNEQFF. The CDR3 nucleotides are TGTGCCAGCAGGCTACCCCCGAGCTCCTACAATGAGCAGTTCTTC.

V gene TRBV19 combines with J gene TRBJ2-2, with 9 positions matching TRBD1. This CDR3 comprises 15 residues. Germline V lookup: CDR1 LNHDA, CDR2 SQIVND (reference sequence). J lost 4 bases, V lost 4 bases, and 4 bases had no gene match. The CDR3 nucleotides read TGTGCCAGTAGTAGGGGACAGGGTGGCACCGGGGAGCTGTTTTTT. Translation: CASSRGQGGTGELFF.